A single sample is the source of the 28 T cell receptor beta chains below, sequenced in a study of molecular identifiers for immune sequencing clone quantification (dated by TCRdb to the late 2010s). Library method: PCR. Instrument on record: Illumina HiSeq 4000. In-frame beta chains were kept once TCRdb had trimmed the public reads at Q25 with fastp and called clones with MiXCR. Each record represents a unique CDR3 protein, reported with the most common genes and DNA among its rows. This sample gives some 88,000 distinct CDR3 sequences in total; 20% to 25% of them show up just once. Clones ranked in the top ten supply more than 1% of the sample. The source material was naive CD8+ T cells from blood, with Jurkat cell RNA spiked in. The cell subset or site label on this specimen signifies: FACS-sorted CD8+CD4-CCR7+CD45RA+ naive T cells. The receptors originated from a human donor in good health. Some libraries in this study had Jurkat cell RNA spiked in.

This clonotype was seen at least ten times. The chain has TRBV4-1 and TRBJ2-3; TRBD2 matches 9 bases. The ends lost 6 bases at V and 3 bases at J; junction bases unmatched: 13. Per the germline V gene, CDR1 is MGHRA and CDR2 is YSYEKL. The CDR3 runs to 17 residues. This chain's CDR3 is CASSNSAASGVTDTQYF. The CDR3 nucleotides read TGCGCCAGCAGTAATTCTGCTGCTAGCGGGGTAACAGATACGCAGTATTTT.

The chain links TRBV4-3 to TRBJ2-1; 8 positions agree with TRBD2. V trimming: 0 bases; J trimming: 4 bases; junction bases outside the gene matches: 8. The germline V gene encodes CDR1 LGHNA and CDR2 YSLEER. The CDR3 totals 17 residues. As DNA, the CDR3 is TGCGCCAGCAGCCAAGATGGAAGCGGGGGAGCTTACAATGAGCAGTTCTTC. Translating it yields CASSQDGSGGAYNEQFF.

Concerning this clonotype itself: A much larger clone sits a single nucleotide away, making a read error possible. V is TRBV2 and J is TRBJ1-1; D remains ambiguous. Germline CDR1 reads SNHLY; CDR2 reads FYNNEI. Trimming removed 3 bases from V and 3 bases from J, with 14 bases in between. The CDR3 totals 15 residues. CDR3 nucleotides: TGTGCCAGCAGTGACGTCTCCGAGGCCTACACTGAAGCTTTCTTT. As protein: CASSDVSEAYTEAFF.

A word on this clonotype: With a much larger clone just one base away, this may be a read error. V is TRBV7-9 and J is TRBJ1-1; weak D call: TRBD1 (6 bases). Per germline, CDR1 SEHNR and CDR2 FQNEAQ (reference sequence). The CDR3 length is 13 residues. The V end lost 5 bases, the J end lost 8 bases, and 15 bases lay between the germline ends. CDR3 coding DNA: TGTGCCAGCAGCAAATTGACAGGCCACGAAGCTTTCTTT. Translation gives CASSKLTGHEAFF.

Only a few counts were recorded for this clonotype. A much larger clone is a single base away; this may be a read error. CDR3 DNA: TGTGCCAGCAGTTATAGGCGGGAGGTCACCGGGGAGCTGTTTTTT. It encodes CASSYRREVTGELFF. V is TRBV6-2 or TRBV6-3 and J is TRBJ2-2, with TRBD2 matching over 8 bases. Germline trimming cut 3 bases from V and 4 bases from J; bases unmatched to any gene: 4. The CDR3 consists of 15 residues. From germline, CDR1 is MNHEY and CDR2 SVGEGT.

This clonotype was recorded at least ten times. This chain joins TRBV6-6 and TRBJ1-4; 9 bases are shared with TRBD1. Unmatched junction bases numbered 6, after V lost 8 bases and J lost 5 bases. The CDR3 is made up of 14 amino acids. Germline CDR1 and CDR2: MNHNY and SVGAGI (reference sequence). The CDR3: CASHPGTGNEKLFF. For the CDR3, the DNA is TGTGCCAGCCACCCCGGGACAGGGAATGAAAAACTGTTTTTT.

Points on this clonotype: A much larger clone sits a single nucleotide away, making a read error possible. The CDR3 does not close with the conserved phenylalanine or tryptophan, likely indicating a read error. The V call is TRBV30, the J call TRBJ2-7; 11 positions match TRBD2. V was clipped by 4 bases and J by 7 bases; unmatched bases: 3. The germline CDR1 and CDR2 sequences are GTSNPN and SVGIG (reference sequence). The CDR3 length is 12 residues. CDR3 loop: CAWTWTSGEQYI. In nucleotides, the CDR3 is TGTGCCTGGACCTGGACTAGCGGGGAGCAGTACATC.

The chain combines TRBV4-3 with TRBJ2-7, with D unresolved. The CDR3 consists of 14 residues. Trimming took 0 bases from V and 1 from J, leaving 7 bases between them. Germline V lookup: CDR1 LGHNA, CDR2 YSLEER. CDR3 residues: CASSQEGISYEQYF. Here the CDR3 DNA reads TGCGCCAGCAGCCAAGAGGGGATTTCCTACGAGCAGTACTTC.

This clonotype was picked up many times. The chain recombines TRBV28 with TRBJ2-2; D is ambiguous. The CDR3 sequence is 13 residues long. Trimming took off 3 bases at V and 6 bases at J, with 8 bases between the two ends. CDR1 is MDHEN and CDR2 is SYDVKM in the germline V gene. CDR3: CASSFDGSGELFF. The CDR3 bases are TGTGCCAGCAGTTTTGACGGATCCGGGGAGCTGTTTTTT.

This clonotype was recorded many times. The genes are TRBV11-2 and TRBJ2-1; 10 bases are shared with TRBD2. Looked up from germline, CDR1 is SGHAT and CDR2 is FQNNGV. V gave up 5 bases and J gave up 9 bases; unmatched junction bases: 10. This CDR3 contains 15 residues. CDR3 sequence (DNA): TGTGCCAGCAGCCTACCCCTAGCGGGAGAGGGTGAGCAGTTCTTC. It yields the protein CASSLPLAGEGEQFF.

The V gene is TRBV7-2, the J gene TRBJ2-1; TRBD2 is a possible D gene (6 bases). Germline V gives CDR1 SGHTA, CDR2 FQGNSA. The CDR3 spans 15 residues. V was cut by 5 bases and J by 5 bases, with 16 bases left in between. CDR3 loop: CASSPWGVSHNEQFF. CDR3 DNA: TGTGCCAGCAGCCCCTGGGGGGTTTCCCACAATGAGCAGTTCTTC.

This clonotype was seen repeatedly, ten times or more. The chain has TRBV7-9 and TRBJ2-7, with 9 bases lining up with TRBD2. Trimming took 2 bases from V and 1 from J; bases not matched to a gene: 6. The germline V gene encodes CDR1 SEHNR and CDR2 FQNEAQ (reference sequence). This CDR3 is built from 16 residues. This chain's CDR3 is CASSLSRSGGSYEQYF. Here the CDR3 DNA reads TGTGCCAGCAGCTTATCTCGTAGCGGGGGTTCCTACGAGCAGTACTTC.

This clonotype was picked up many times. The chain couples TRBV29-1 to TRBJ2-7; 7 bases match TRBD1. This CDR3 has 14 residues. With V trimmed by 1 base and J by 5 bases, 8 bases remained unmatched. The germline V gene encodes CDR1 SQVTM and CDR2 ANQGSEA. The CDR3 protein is CSVEGQGAVNEQYF. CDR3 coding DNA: TGCAGCGTTGAAGGACAGGGAGCTGTCAACGAGCAGTACTTC.

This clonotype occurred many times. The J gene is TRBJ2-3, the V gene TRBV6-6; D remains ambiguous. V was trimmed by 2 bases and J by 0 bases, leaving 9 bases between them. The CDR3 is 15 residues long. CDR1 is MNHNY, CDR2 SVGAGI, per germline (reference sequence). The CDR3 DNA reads TGTGCCAGCAGTTACGTACTACCTAGCACAGATACGCAGTATTTT. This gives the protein CASSYVLPSTDTQYF.

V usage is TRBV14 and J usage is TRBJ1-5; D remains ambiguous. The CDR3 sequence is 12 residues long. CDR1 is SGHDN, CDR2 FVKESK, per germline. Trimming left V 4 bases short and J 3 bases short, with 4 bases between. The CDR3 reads CASSLLNQPQHF. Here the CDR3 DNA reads TGTGCCAGCAGCCTCCTCAATCAGCCCCAGCATTTT.

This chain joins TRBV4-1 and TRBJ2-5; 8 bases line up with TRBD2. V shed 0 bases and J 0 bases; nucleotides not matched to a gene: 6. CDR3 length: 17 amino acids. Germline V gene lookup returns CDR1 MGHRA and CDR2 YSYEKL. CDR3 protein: CASSQDSGATYQETQYF. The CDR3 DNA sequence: TGCGCCAGCAGCCAAGATAGCGGGGCGACGTACCAAGAGACCCAGTACTTC.

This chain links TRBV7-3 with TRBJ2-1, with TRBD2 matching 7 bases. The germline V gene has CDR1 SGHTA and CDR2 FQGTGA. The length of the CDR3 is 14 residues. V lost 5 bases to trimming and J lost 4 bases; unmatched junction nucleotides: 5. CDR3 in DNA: TGTGCCAGCAGCCCGACTAGCCTATACAATGAGCAGTTCTTC. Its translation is CASSPTSLYNEQFF.

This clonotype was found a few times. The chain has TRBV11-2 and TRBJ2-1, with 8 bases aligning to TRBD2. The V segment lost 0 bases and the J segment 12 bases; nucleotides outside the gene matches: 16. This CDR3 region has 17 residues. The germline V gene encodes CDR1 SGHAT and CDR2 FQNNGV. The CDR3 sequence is CASSLDGGLAGLYGQFF. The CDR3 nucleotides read TGTGCCAGCAGCTTAGATGGGGGCCTAGCGGGTTTGTACGGGCAGTTCTTC.

CDR3 region: CASSTLLETYEQYF. In nucleotides, the CDR3 is TGTGCCAGTAGTACCTTGTTGGAGACCTACGAGCAGTACTTC. The V gene is TRBV19, the J gene TRBJ2-7; D not resolved. V was cut by 4 bases and J by 2 bases, with 12 bases left in between. The CDR3 sequence is 14 residues long. CDR1 is LNHDA and CDR2 is SQIVND in the germline V gene (reference sequence). The variable domain in full, with the rest retrieved from reference TRBV19 and TRBJ2-7, is DGGITQSPKYLFRKEGQNVTLSCEQNLNHDAMYWYRQDPGQGLRLIYYSQIVNDFQKGDIAEGYSVSREKKESFPLTVTSAQKNPTAFYLCASSTLLETYEQYFGPGTRLTVT.

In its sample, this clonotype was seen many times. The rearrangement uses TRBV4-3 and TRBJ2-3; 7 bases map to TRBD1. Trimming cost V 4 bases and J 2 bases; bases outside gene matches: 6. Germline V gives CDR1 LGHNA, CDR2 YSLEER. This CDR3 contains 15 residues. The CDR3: CASSPSTGATDTQYF. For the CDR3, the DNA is TGCGCCAGCAGCCCGAGTACAGGGGCCACAGATACGCAGTATTTT.

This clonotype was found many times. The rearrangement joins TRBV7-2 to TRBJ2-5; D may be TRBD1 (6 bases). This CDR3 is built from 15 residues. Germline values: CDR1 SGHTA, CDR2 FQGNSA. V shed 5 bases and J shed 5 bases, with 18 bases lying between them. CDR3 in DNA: TGTGCCAGCAGCCCCGGGACACAGGTCGTGGAGACCCAGTACTTC. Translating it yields CASSPGTQVVETQYF. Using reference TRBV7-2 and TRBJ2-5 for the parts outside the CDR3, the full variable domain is GAGVSQSPSNKVTEKGKDVELRCDPISGHTALYWYRQSLGQGLEFLIYFQGNSAPDKSGLPSDRFSAERTGGSVSTLTIQRTQQEDSAVYLCASSPGTQVVETQYFGPGTRLLVL.

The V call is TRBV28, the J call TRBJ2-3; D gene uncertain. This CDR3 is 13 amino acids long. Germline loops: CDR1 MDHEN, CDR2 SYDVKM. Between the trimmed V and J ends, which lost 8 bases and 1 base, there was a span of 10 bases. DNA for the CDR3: TGTGCCAGCCTCAAGGCGGGCACAGATACGCAGTATTTT. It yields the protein CASLKAGTDTQYF.

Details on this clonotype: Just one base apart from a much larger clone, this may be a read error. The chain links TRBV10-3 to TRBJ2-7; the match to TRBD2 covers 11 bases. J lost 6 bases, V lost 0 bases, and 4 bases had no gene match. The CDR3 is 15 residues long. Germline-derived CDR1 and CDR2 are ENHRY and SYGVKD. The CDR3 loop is CAISESVTSGAEQYF. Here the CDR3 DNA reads TGTGCCATCAGTGAGTCAGTGACTAGCGGGGCCGAGCAGTACTTC.

The CDR3 DNA follows: TGTGCCAGCAGACTCAGCCCCCAGGGCTACGAGCAGTACTTC. Translating gives CASRLSPQGYEQYF. The chain carries TRBV27 and TRBJ2-7; perhaps TRBD1 as D (5 bases). Germline CDR1 reads MNHEY; CDR2 reads SMNVEV (reference sequence). Trimming removed 6 bases from V and 3 bases from J, with 15 bases in between. The CDR3 runs to 14 residues.

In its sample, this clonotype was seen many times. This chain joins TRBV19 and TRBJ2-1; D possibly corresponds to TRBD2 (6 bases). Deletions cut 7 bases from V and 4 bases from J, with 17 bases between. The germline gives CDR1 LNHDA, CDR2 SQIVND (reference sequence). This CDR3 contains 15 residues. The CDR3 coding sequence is TGTGCCAGTACCCCCGGCGGAGGGCTGTACAATGAGCAGTTCTTC. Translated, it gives CASTPGGGLYNEQFF.

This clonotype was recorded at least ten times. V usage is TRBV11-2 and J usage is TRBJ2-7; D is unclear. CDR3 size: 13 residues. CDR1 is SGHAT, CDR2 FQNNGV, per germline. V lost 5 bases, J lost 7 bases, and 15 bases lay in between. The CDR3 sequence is CASSRWSGMEQYF. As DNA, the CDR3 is TGTGCCAGCAGCAGGTGGTCAGGTATGGAGCAGTACTTC.

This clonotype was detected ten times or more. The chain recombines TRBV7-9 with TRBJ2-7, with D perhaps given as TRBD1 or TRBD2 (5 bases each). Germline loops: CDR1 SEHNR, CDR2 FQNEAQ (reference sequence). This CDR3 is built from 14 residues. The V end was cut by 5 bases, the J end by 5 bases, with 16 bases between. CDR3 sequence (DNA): TGTGCCAGCAGCCCGGGGCCAGGGAGAGACGAGCAGTACTTC. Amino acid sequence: CASSPGPGRDEQYF.

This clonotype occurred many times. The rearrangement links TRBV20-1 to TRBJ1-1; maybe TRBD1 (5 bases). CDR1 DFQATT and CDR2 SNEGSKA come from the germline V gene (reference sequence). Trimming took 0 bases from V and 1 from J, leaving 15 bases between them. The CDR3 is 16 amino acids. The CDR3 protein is CSAREPATDTNTEAFF. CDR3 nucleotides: TGCAGTGCTAGAGAACCGGCGACAGACACGAACACTGAAGCTTTCTTT.